Listed below are T cell receptor beta chains from one sample, sequenced in a study of CD8+ T cells in alopecia areata. Here immunoSEQ multiplex PCR was the method, and the copy in TCRdb shows in-frame clones only, minus some. The profile shows 150,000 to 200,000 clones, around 64% of them singletons. This specimen consisted of CD4+ T cells sorted from blood, obtained at week 49, from a patient treated with tofacitinib. These TCRs come from a human donor with alopecia areata. Both conserved end residues are part of each CDR3. The D gene is left open where the match is weak. Rows give clone size only sometimes, using once, few, many, or a class for an expanded clone.

V gene	clone size	J gene	D gene	CDR3 DNA	CDR3 protein
TRBV6-4	.	TRBJ1-1	TRBD1	TGTGCCAGCAGTTTTAGACAGGGTGATGAAGCTTTCTTT	CASSFRQGDEAFF
TRBV4-3	.	TRBJ2-2	TRBD2	TGCGCCAGCAGCCAAGTTTTGGCGGGGGGGCCCTACACCGGGGAGCTGTTTTTT	CASSQVLAGGPYTGELFF
TRBV29-1	.	TRBJ2-2	.	TGCAGCGTTGCGGGGGGCAACACCGGGGAGCTGTTTTTT	CSVAGGNTGELFF
TRBV14	few	TRBJ2-5	.	TGTGCCAGCAGCCAAGGAGGACGGATTCGGGGTTCGGAGACCCAGTACTTC	CASSQGGRIRGSETQYF
TRBV29-1	.	TRBJ2-1	TRBD2	TGCAGCGCCGTCAGCGGGGGGTCCTACAATGAGCAGTTCTTC	CSAVSGGSYNEQFF
TRBV13	.	TRBJ1-1	.	TGTGCCAGCAGCTTAGGCCTACATACGAACACTGAAGCTTTCTTT	CASSLGLHTNTEAFF
TRBV28	.	TRBJ1-2	.	TGTGCCAGCGGGCAGCCAGCTAACTATGGCTACACCTTC	CASGQPANYGYTF
TRBV30	once	TRBJ2-3	.	TGTGCCTGGAGGGCGTTGGCAGATACGCAGTATTTT	CAWRALADTQYF
TRBV4-3	.	TRBJ2-6	.	TGCGCCAGCAGCCAAGATTTCAGGGCTGGGGCCAACGTCCTGACTTTC	CASSQDFRAGANVLTF
TRBV4-3	.	TRBJ2-7	TRBD2	TGCGCCAGCAGCCAATATAGCGGGGGAATATACGAGCAGTACTTC	CASSQYSGGIYEQYF
TRBV5-1	.	TRBJ1-2	.	TGCGCCAGCAGCTTGGAGAGTGACTACACCTTC	CASSLESDYTF
TRBV14	few	TRBJ2-2	.	TGTGCCAGCAGCCAAGAAACGGGACGGACGAACACCGGGGAGCTGTTTTTT	CASSQETGRTNTGELFF
TRBV25-1	.	TRBJ1-2	TRBD1	TGTGCCAGCAGAGACGGGACAGGGGATCGTTATGGCTACACCTTC	CASRDGTGDRYGYTF
TRBV4-2	.	TRBJ2-7	.	TGTGCCAGCAGCCAAGATCCAGGAAGCGAGCAGTACTTC	CASSQDPGSEQYF
TRBV7-2	few	TRBJ2-1	TRBD2	TGTGCCAGCAGCGTACTAGCGGGGGCCTACAATGAGCAGTTCTTC	CASSVLAGAYNEQFF
TRBV9	.	TRBJ1-1	.	TGTGCCAGCAGCGTAGGGCCAGGTATGAACACTGAAGCTTTCTTT	CASSVGPGMNTEAFF
TRBV29-1	.	TRBJ2-5	TRBD1	TGCAGCGCCGAGAAGGCCAGGGGGGAGACCCAGTACTTC	CSAEKARGETQYF
TRBV7-2	.	TRBJ2-3	TRBD1	TGTGCCAGCAGCCTCCGGGACAGGGGCACAGATACGCAGTATTTT	CASSLRDRGTDTQYF
TRBV29-1	.	TRBJ2-2	.	TGCAGCGTTGAAGCAGGGACCACCGGGGAGCTGTTTTTT	CSVEAGTTGELFF
TRBV27	.	TRBJ2-5	TRBD2	TGTGCCAGCAGTCCCCGCCCCCAGCGGGGGGGAGAGACCCAGTACTTC	CASSPRPQRGGETQYF
TRBV5-1	.	TRBJ1-1	TRBD1	TGCGCCAGCAGCGGGGACAGGGGCGGTCGGCGCACTGAAGCTTTCTTT	CASSGDRGGRRTEAFF
TRBV25-1	few	TRBJ2-7	.	TGTGCCAGCGCCGGGGGAGGGGGCTTTTACGAGCAGTACTTC	CASAGGGGFYEQYF
TRBV29-1	few	TRBJ2-5	TRBD1	TGCAGCGCCCGGGACAGCAGTCAAGAGACCCAGTACTTC	CSARDSSQETQYF
TRBV30	.	TRBJ1-2	.	TGTGCCTGGCACTCCGGGACGGAGTCCGGCTACACCTTC	CAWHSGTESGYTF
TRBV2	.	TRBJ1-5	.	TGTGCCAGCAGTGAAATGAGATACAATCAGCCCCAGCATTTT	CASSEMRYNQPQHF
TRBV2	few	TRBJ2-7	.	TGTGCCAGTGGGTCTGAGTTTTTGGGCGGGCAGTACTTC	CASGSEFLGGQYF
TRBV27	.	TRBJ2-1	TRBD2	TGTGCCAGCGGCGGGACTAGGGGTTTGGGAGGGCAGTTCTTC	CASGGTRGLGGQFF
TRBV30	.	TRBJ2-7	TRBD1	TGTGCCTGGGGAGCAGGGGGAAGCGAGCAGTACTTC	CAWGAGGSEQYF
TRBV29-1	.	TRBJ2-5	.	TGCAGCGCAAAAGGAGAGACCCAGTACTTC	CSAKGETQYF
TRBV14	.	TRBJ2-6	TRBD1	TGTGCCAGCAGCCAAGAGACAGGGGCTGGGGCCAACGTCCTGACTTTC	CASSQETGAGANVLTF
TRBV11-3	.	TRBJ2-1	.	TGTGCCAGCAGCTCCCCCTTACGAGGGGCTGACAATGAGCAGTTCTTC	CASSSPLRGADNEQFF
TRBV29-1	.	TRBJ2-3	.	TGCAGCGTTCAGGACTCGCCCCCGGATACGCAGTATTTT	CSVQDSPPDTQYF
TRBV7-3	few	TRBJ2-3	.	TGTGCCAGCAGCTTAATGGGGTTAACAGATACGCAGTATTTT	CASSLMGLTDTQYF
TRBV29-1	few	TRBJ2-7	TRBD1	TGCAGCGGAAGACTTACAGGGGAAGGCGAGCAGTACTTC	CSGRLTGEGEQYF
TRBV15	few	TRBJ1-1	.	TGTGCCACCAGCAGAGATTTAGGCGCTGAAGCTTTCTTT	CATSRDLGAEAFF
TRBV5-4	few	TRBJ2-4	.	TGTGCCAGCAGCTTCCAGGGAGCCAAAAACATTCAGTACTTC	CASSFQGAKNIQYF
TRBV29-1	.	TRBJ2-3	TRBD2	TGCAGCTTAGCGGGGGCCAAAGATACGCAGTATTTT	CSLAGAKDTQYF
TRBV30	.	TRBJ1-2	.	TGTGCCTGGAGTGCCGGACAAAACTATGGCTACACCTTC	CAWSAGQNYGYTF
TRBV30	.	TRBJ2-7	.	TGTGCCTGGAGTCAGGGTCCCTACGAGCAGTACTTC	CAWSQGPYEQYF
TRBV4-3	.	TRBJ2-7	.	TGCGCCAGCAGCCAAGAGCTCAGGACCTACGAGCAGTACTTC	CASSQELRTYEQYF
TRBV30	.	TRBJ1-2	.	TGTGCCTGCGGTAACGAGCAGGGTTCTCGCCTCCGGGGCTATGGCTACACCTTC	CACGNEQGSRLRGYGYTF
TRBV13	.	TRBJ1-5	.	TGTGCCAGCAGCTTACAAAATCAGCCCCAGCATTTT	CASSLQNQPQHF
TRBV6-6	few	TRBJ2-3	TRBD2	TGTGCCAGCAGTTATGGGACTAGGGCTCCCCATACGCAGTATTTT	CASSYGTRAPHTQYF
TRBV23-1	.	TRBJ1-2	.	TGCGCCAGCAACAGGGATGGCTACACCTTC	CASNRDGYTF
TRBV10-3	.	TRBJ2-5	TRBD1	TGTGCCATCAGACCTTCAACCGGGACAGGCCAAGAGACCCAGTACTTC	CAIRPSTGTGQETQYF
TRBV5-1	.	TRBJ1-5	.	TGCGCCAGCAGCTTGGACGGTGCCAATCAGCCCCAGCATTTT	CASSLDGANQPQHF